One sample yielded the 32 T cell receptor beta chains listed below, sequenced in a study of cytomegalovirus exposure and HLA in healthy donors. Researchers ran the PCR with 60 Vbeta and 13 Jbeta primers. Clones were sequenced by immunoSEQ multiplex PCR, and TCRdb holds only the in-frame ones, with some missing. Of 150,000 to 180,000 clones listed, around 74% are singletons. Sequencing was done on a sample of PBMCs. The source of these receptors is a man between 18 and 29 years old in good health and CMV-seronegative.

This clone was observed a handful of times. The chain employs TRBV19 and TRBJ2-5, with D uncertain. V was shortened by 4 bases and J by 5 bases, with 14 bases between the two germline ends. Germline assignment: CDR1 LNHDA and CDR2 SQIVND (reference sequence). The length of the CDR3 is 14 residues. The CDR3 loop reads CASSTTRPGETQYF. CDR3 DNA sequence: TGTGCCAGTAGTACCACTCGGCCCGGGGAGACCCAGTACTTC.

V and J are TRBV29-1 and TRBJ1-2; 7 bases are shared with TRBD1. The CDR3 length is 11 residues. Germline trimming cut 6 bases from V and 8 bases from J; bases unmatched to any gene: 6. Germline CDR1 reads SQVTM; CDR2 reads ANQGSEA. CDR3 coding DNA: TGCAGCGTAGTACAGGGGAGGGGCTACACCTTC. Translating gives CSVVQGRGYTF.

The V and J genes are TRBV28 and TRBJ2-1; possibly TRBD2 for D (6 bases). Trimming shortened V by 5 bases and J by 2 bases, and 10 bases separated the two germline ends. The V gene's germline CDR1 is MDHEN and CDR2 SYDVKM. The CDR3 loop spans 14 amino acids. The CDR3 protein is CASSRGGTYNEQFF. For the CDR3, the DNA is TGTGCCAGCAGTCGGGGAGGTACCTACAATGAGCAGTTCTTC.

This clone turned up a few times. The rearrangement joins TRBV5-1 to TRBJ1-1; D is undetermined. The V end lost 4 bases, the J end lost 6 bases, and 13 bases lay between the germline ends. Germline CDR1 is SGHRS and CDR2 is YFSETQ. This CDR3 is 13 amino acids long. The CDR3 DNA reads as TGCGCCAGCAGCCCGGTAGACGCGGCTGAAGCTTTCTTT. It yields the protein CASSPVDAAEAFF.

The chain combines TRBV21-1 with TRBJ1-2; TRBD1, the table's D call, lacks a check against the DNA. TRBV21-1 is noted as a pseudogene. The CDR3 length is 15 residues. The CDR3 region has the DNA TGTGCCAGCAGCTCTCCTAACAGGGTTGACTATGGCTACACCTTC. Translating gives CASSSPNRVDYGYTF.

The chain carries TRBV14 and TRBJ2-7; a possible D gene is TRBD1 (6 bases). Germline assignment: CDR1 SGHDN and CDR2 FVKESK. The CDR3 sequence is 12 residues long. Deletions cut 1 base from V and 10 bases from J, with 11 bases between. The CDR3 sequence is CASSQAPGHQYF. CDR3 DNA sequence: TGTGCCAGCAGCCAAGCTCCGGGACACCAGTACTTC.

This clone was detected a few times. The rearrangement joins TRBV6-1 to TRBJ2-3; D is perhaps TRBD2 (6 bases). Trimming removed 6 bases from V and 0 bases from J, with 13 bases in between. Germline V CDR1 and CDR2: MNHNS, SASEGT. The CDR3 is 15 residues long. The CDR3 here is CASSPLAHSTDTQYF. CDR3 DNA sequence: TGTGCCAGCAGCCCACTAGCACATAGCACAGATACGCAGTATTTT.

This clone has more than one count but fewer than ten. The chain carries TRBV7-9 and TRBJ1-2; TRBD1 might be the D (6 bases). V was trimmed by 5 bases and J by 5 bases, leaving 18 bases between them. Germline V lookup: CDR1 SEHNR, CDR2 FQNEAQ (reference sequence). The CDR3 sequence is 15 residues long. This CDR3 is CASSLMDRPIYGYTF. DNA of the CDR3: TGTGCCAGCAGCCTAATGGACAGACCTATTTATGGCTACACCTTC.

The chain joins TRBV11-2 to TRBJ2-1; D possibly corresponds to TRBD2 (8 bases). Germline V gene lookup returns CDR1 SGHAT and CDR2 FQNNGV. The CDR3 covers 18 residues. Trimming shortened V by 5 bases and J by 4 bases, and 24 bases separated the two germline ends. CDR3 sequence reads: CASSPQGVAGTLYNEQFF. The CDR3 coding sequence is TGTGCCAGCAGCCCTCAGGGGGTAGCGGGAACACTATACAATGAGCAGTTCTTC. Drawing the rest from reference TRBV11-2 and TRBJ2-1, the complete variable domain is EAGVAQSPRYKIIEKRQSVAFWCNPISGHATLYWYQQILGQGPKLLIQFQNNGVVDDSQLPKDRFSAERLKGVDSTLKIQPAKLEDSAVYLCASSPQGVAGTLYNEQFFGPGTRLTVL.

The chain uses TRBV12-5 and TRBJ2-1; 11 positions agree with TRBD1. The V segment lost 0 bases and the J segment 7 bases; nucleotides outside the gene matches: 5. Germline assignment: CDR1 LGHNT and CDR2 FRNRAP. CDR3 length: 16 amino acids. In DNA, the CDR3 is TGTGCTAGTGGTTTGGTAAGGGACAGGGGGTTTAATGAGCAGTTCTTC. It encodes CASGLVRDRGFNEQFF. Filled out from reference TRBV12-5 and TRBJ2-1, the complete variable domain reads DARVTQTPRHKVTEMGQEVTMRCQPILGHNTVFWYRQTMMQGLELLAYFRNRAPLDDSGMPKDRFSAEMPDATLATLKIQPSEPRDSAVYFCASGLVRDRGFNEQFFGPGTRLTVL.

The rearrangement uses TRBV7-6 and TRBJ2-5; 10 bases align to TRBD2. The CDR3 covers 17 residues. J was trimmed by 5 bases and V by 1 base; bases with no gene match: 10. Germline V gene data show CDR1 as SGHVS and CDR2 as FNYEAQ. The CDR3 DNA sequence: TGTGCCAGCAGCTTAGGGCCTAGCGGGAGCTCATGGGAGACCCAGTACTTC. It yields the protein CASSLGPSGSSWETQYF. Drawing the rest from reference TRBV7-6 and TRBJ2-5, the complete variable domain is GAGVSQSPRYKVTKRGQDVALRCDPISGHVSLYWYRQALGQGPEFLTYFNYEAQQDKSGLPNDRFSAERPEGSISTLTIQRTEQRDSAMYRCASSLGPSGSSWETQYFGPGTRLLVL.

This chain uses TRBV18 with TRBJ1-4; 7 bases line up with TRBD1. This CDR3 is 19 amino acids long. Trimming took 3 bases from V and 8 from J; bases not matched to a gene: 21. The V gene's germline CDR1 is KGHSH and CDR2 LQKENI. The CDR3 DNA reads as TGTGCCAGCTCACCGCTCCCCGGGACGCCCGGTGGAGGGGGCGAAAAACTGTTTTTT. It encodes CASSPLPGTPGGGGEKLFF.

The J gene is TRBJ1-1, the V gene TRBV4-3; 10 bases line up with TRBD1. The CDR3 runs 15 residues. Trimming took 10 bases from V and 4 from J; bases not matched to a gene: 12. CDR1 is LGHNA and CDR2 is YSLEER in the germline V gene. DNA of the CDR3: TGCGCCACCCGTCCCGGGACAGGGGACATCACTGAAGCTTTCTTT. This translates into CATRPGTGDITEAFF.

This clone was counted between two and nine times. CDR3 sequence (DNA): TGTGCCAGCAGCGTAGGAGCGGGAGCACTGGGGGAGCTGTTTTTT. Its translation is CASSVGAGALGELFF. V is TRBV9 and J is TRBJ2-2; 8 bases fit TRBD2. From germline, CDR1 is SGDLS and CDR2 YYNGEE. The CDR3 is made up of 15 amino acids. After removal of 0 bases from V and 8 bases from J, the junction contained 6 bases not matched to a gene. The variable domain in full, with the rest retrieved from reference TRBV9 and TRBJ2-2, is DSGVTQTPKHLITATGQRVTLRCSPRSGDLSVYWYQQSLDQGLQFLIQYYNGEERAKGNILERFSAQQFPDLHSELNLSSLELGDSALYFCASSVGAGALGELFFGEGSRLTVL.

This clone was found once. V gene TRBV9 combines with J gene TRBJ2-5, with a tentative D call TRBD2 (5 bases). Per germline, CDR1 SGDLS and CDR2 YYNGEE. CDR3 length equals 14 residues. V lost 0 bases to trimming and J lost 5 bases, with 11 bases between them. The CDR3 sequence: CASSVAREGETQYF. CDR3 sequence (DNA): TGTGCCAGCAGCGTAGCACGGGAAGGGGAGACCCAGTACTTC.

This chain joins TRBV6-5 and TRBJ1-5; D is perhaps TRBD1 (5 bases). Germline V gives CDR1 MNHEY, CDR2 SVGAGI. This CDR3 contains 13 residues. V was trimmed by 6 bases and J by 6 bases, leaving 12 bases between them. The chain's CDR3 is CASSWMGGQPQHF. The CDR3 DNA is TGTGCCAGCAGCTGGATGGGGGGTCAGCCCCAGCATTTT.

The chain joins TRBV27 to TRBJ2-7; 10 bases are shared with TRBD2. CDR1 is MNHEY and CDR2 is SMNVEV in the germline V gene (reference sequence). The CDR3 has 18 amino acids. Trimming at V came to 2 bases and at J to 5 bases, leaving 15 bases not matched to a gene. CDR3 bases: TGTGCCAGCAGTTTACTCCGGGGGGTCGGCAGCGGGAGGGACGAGCAGTACTTC. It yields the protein CASSLLRGVGSGRDEQYF.

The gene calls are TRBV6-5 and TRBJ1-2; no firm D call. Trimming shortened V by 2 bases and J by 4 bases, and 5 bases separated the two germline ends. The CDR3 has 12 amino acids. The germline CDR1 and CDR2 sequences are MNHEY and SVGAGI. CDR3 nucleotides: TGTGCCAGCAGTTACCCCGGCTATGGCTACACCTTC. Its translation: CASSYPGYGYTF.

The CDR3 spells CASSLIEPGVQFF. CDR3 DNA: TGTGCCAGCAGCTTAATAGAGCCGGGGGTGCAGTTCTTC. This rearrangement joins TRBV7-2 to TRBJ2-1, with a tentative D call TRBD2 (6 bases). Trimming took 2 bases from V and 12 from J, leaving 14 bases between them. CDR1 SGHTA and CDR2 FQGNSA come from the germline V gene. The CDR3 has 13 residues.

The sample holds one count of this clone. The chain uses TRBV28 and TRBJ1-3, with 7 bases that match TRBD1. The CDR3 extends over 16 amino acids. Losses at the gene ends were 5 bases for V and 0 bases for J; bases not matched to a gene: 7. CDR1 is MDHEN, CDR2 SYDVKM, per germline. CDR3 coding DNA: TGTGCCAGCAGTCCTGGGGACAGTGGCTCTGGAAACACCATATATTTT. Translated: CASSPGDSGSGNTIYF.

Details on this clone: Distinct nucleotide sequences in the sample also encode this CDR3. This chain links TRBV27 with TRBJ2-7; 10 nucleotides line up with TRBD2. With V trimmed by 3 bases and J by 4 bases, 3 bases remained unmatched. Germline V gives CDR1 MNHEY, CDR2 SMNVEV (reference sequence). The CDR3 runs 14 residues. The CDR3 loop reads CASSLASGSYEQYF. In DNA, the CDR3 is TGTGCCAGCAGTTTGGCTAGCGGGAGTTACGAGCAGTACTTC.

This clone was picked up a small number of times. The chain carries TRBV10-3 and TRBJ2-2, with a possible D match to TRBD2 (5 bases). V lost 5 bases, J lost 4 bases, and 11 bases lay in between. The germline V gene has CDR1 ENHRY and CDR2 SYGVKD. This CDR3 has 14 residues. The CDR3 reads CAISKGRGTGELFF. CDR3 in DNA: TGTGCCATCAGTAAGGGCCGGGGCACCGGGGAGCTGTTTTTT.

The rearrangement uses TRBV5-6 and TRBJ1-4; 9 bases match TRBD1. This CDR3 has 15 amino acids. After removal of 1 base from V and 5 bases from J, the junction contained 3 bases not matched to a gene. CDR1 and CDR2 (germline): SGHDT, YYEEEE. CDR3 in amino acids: CASSLQGQGNEKLFF. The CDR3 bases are TGTGCCAGCAGCTTGCAGGGACAGGGCAATGAAAAACTGTTTTTT.

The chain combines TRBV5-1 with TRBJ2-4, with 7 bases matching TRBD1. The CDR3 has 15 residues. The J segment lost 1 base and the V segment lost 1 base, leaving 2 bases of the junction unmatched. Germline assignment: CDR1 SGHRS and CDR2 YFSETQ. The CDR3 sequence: CASSLQGEAKNIQYF. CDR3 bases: TGCGCCAGCAGCTTGCAGGGGGAGGCCAAAAACATTCAGTACTTC.

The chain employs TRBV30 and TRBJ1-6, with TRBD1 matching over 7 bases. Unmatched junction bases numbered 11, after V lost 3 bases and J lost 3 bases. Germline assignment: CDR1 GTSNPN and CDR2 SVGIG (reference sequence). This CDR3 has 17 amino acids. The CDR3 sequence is CAWRETGSASYNSPLHF. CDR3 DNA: TGTGCCTGGAGAGAGACAGGGAGTGCAAGCTATAATTCACCCCTCCACTTT.

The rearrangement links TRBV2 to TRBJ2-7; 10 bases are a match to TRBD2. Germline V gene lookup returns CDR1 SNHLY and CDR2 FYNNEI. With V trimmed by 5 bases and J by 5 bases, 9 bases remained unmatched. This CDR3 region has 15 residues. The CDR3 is CASSTSLAGHNEQYF. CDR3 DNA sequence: TGTGCCAGCAGTACTTCACTAGCGGGGCACAACGAGCAGTACTTC.

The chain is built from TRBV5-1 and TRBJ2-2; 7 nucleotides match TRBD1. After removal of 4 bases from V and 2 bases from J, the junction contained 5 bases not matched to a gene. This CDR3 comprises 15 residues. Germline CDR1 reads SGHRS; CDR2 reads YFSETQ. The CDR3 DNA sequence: TGCGCCAGCAGCGGGGGACAGATTAACACCGGGGAGCTGTTTTTT. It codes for CASSGGQINTGELFF. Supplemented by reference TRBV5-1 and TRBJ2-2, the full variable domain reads KAGVTQTPRYLIKTRGQQVTLSCSPISGHRSVSWYQQTPGQGLQFLFEYFSETQRNKGNFPGRFSGRQFSNSRSEMNVSTLELGDSALYLCASSGGQINTGELFFGEGSRLTVL.

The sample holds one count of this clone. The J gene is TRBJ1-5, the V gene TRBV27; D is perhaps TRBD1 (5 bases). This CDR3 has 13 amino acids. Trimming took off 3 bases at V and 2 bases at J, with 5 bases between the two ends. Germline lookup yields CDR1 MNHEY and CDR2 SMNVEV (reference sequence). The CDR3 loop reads CASSFRGNQPQHF. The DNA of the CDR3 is TGTGCCAGCAGTTTCAGGGGCAATCAGCCCCAGCATTTT.

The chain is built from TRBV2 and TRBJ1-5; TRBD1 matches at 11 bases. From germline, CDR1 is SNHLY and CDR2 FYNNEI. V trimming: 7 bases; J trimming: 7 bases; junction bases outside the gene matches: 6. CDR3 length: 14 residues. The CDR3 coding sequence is TGTGCCAGCACTGCCGGGACAGGGGGGCAGCCCCAGCATTTT. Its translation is CASTAGTGGQPQHF.

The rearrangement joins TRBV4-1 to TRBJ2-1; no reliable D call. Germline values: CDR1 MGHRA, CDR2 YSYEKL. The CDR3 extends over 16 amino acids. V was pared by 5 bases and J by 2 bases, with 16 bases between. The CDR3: CASSSRGRGAYNEQFF. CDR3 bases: TGCGCCAGCAGCAGCCGAGGAAGAGGCGCCTACAATGAGCAGTTCTTC.

CDR3 loop: CASSLWTGGKNTIYF. Here the CDR3 DNA reads TGTGCCAGCAGTTTATGGACAGGGGGCAAAAACACCATATATTTT. J is TRBJ1-3 and V is TRBV28; 10 bases fit TRBD1. The CDR3 extends over 15 amino acids. Germline V gene sequence: CDR1 MDHEN, CDR2 SYDVKM. The junction had 2 bases not matched to a gene; V was cut back by 0 bases and J by 6 bases.

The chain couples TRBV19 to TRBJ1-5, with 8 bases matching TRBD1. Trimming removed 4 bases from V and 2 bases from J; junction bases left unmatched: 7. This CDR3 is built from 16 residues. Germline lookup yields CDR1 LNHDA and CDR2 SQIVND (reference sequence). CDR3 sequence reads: CASSRGQVTGNQPQHF. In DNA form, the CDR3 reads TGTGCCAGTAGTAGGGGACAGGTCACTGGCAATCAGCCCCAGCATTTT.